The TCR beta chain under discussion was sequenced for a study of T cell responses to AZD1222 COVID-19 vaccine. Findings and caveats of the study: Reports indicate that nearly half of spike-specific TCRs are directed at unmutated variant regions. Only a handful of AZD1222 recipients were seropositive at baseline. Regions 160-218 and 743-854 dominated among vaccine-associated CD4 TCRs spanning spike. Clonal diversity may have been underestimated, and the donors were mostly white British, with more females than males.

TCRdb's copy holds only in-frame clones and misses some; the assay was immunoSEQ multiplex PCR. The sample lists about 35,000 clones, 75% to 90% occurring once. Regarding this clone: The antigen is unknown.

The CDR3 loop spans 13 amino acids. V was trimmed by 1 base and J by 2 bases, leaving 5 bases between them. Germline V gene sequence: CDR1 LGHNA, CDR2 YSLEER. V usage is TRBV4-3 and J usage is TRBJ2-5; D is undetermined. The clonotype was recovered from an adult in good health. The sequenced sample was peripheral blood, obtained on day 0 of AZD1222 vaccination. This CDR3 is CASSQGSQETQYF. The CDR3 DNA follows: TGCGCCAGCAGCCAAGGCAGTCAAGAGACCCAGTACTTC.